The subject of this entry is one T cell receptor beta chain. This entry comes from a study of OX40 agonist ivuxolimab in advanced cancers. Sequencing was performed with immunoSEQ multiplex PCR; in TCRdb, only in-frame clones are kept and a portion is missing. The sample holds about 83,000 clones; about 89% are singletons and the top ten take under 8.5%. Trimming stripped 3 bases from V and 0 bases from J, with 7 bases between. There are 13 residues in the CDR3. The V gene's germline CDR1 is SGDLS and CDR2 YYNGEE. The gene calls are TRBV9 and TRBJ2-7; D not certain. The sample in question was CD4+ or CD8+ T cells sorted from blood, obtained in a trial of the OX40 agonist ivuxolimab. The clonotype comes from an adult with an advanced solid tumor such as melanoma, head and neck, liver or kidney cancer. This CDR3 reads CASSGIPSYEQYF. The CDR3 coding sequence is TGTGCCAGCAGCGGTATCCCCTCCTACGAGCAGTACTTC.